This TCR beta chain was captured by sequencing in a study of Graves' ophthalmopathy and Graves' hyperthyroidism. Patients in the hyperthyroidism group, adults aged 18 to 65, were newly diagnosed, under 2 months' duration. Diagnosis relied on clinical symptoms, serum thyroxine, TRAb, thyroid ultrasound and orbital computed tomography. The TCR beta CDR3 regions underwent amplification from RNA transcripts. The first-round RT-PCR employed HTBI primers together with the Qiagen OneStep RT-PCR kit. A multiplex PCR was then performed as the second round. TCRdb redid the calling of the multiplex PCR reads with MiXCR, one entry per CDR3 protein. The table has some 25,000 distinct CDR3 sequences, roughly 50% seen once. J was trimmed by 4 bases and V by 6 bases; bases with no gene match: 6. The CDR3 runs 14 residues.

The sequenced sample was peripheral blood. The clonotype originates from an adult woman with stable Graves' hyperthyroidism. The chain combines TRBV12-3 or TRBV12-4 with TRBJ1-5; 7 bases match TRBD1. CDR3 loop: CASRTGQANQPQHF. CDR3 nucleotides: TGTGCCAGCAGAACAGGACAGGCAAATCAGCCCCAGCATTTT.